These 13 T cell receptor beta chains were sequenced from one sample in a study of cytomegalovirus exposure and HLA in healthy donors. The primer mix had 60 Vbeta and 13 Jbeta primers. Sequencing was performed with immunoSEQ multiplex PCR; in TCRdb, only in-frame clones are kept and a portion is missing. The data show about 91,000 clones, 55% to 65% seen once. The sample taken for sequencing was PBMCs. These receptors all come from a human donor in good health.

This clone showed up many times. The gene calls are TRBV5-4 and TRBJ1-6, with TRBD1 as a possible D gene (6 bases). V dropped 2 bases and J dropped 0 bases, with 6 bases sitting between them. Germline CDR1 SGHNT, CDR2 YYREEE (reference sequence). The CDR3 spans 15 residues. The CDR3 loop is CASSLGGSYNSPLHF. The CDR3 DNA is TGTGCCAGCAGCTTAGGGGGCTCCTATAATTCACCCCTCCACTTT.

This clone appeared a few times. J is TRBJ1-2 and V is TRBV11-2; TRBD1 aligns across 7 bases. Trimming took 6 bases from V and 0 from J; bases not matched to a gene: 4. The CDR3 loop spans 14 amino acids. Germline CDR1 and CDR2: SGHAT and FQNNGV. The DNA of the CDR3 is TGTGCCAGCAGTAGAGACAGGGCTAACTATGGCTACACCTTC. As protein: CASSRDRANYGYTF.

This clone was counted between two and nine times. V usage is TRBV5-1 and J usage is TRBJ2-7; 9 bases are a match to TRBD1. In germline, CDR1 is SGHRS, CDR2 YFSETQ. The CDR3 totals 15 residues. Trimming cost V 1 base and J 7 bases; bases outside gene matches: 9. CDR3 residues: CASSLTGGAWGEQYF. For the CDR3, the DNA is TGCGCCAGCAGCTTGACAGGGGGCGCTTGGGGTGAGCAGTACTTC.

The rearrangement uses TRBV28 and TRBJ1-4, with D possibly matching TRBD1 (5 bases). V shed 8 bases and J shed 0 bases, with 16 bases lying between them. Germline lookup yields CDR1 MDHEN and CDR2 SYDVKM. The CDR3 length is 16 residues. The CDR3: CASVGGLGPTNEKLFF. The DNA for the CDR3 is TGTGCCAGCGTGGGGGGGTTGGGTCCAACTAATGAAAAACTGTTTTTT.

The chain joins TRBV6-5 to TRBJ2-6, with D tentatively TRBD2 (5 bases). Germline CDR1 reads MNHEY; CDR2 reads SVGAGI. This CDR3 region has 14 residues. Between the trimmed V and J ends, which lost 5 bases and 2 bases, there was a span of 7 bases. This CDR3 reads CASSELAGANVLTF. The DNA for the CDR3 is TGTGCCAGCAGTGAACTAGCTGGGGCCAACGTCCTGACTTTC.

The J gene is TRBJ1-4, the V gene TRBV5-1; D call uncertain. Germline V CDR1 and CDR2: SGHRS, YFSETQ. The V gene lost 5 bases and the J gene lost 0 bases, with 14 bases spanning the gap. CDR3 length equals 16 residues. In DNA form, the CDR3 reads TGCGCCAGCAGTAAAGGGAGGTCCGCAACTAATGAAAAACTGTTTTTT. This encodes CASSKGRSATNEKLFF.

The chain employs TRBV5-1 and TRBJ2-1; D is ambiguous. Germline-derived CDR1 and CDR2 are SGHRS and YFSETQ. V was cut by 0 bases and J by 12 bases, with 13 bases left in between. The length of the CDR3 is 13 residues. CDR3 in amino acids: CASSLDSRFPQFF. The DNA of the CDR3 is TGCGCCAGCAGCTTGGACAGCAGGTTCCCGCAGTTCTTC.

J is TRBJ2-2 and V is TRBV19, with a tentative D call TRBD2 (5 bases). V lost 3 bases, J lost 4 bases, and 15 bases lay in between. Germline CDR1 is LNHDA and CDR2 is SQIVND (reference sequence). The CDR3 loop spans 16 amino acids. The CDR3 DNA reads TGTGCCAGTAGTATTTCTCGGGGTAGGAGCACCGGGGAGCTGTTTTTT. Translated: CASSISRGRSTGELFF.

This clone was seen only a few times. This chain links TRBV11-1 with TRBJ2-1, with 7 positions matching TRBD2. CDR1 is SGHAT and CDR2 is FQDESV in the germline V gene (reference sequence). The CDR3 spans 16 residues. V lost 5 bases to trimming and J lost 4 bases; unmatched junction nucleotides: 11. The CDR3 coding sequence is TGTGCCAGCAGCCCCGGGGCAAAAGCGGGGTACAATGAGCAGTTCTTC. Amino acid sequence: CASSPGAKAGYNEQFF.

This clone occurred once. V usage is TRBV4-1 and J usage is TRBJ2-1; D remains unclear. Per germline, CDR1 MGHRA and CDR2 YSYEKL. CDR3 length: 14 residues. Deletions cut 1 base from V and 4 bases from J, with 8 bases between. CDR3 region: CASSQAQSYNEQFF. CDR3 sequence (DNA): TGCGCCAGCAGCCAAGCACAGTCTTACAATGAGCAGTTCTTC.

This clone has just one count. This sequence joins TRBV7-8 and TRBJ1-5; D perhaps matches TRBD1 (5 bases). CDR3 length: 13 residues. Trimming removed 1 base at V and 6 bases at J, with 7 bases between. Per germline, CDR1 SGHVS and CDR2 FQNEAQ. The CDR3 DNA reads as TGTGCCAGCAGCTTAGGGGGGGTTCAGCCCCAGCATTTT. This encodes CASSLGGVQPQHF.

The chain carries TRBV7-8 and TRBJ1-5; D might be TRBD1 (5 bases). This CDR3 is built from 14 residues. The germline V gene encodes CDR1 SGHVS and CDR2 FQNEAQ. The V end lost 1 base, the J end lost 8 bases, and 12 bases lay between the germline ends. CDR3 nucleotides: TGTGCCAGCAGCTTAGAGGCAGGGTCTGAGCCCCAGCATTTT. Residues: CASSLEAGSEPQHF. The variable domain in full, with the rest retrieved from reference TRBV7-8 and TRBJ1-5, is GAGVSQSPRYKVAKRGQDVALRCDPISGHVSLFWYQQALGQGPEFLTYFQNEAQLDKSGLPSDRFFAERPEGSVSTLKIQRTQQEDSAVYLCASSLEAGSEPQHFGDGTRLSIL.

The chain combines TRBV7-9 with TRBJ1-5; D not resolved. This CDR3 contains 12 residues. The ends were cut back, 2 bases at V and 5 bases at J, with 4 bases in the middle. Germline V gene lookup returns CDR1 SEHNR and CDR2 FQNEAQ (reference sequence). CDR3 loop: CASSLPDQPQHF. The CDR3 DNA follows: TGTGCCAGCAGCTTACCCGATCAGCCCCAGCATTTT.